The rows below give T cell receptor beta chains drawn from one sample of a study of T cell changes during pregnancy in multiple sclerosis. The assay was immunoSEQ multiplex PCR, and TCRdb's table has in-frame clones only and misses some. The sample holds about 42,000 clones, around 90% seen once. Sequenced material: CD4+ T cells from peripheral blood mononuclear cells, taken in the second trimester of pregnancy. These receptors all stem from a female donor in good health, enrolled as a control in a pregnancy study. CDR3s include the opening cysteine and the closing phenylalanine or tryptophan. Each record gives: V gene, CDR3 protein.

>TRBV10-3
CAISASGGATDTQYF
>TRBV5-1
CASSLEGEGEKLFF
>TRBV5-1
CASSQGGMGETQYF
>TRBV18
CASSPPGQTYGYTF
>TRBV29-1
CSVATLTFTYEQYF
>TRBV19
CASSIFENQPQHF
>TRBV5-6
CASSSPGRDYGYTF
>TRBV19
CASSTSSVSNEKLFF
>TRBV7-8
CASSLKSGSSTDTQYF
>TRBV4-2
CASSPPGQGTYGNTIYF
>TRBV2
CATTRGETQYF
>TRBV7-9
CASRPNSNQPQHF
>TRBV7-2
CASSLVGQGGYEQYF
>TRBV10-3
CAIRGAGNTIYF
>TRBV28
CASSPGTSGPYEQYF
>TRBV27
CASSFTGGTYNEQFF
>TRBV15
CATSRDTGHEQYF
>TRBV18
CASSLSGTQNQPQHF
>TRBV7-3
CASSRGRGDTIYF
>TRBV7-2
CASSLASERPNQETQYF
>TRBV7-9
CASSSKTGTYYGYTF
>TRBV4-1
CASSQGGVTGELFF
>TRBV6-5
CASTGGLADRYEQYF
>TRBV19
CASSVTGVTYEQYF
>TRBV20-1
CSATIQETQYF
>TRBV2
CASSEGAGGRTGELFF
>TRBV5-1
CASSVTGDPPLHF
>TRBV2
CASSVARGTENQPQHF
>TRBV19
CASSEDRDGPGQFF
>TRBV7-3
CASSLNGGGYYGYTF
>TRBV2
CASSTGGYSNQPQHF
>TRBV27
CASSPSDGYEQYF
>TRBV4-2
CASSARQTSNTEAFF
>TRBV29-1
CSVAQGASFYNEKLFF
>TRBV7-9
CASSSLVDIQYF
>TRBV28
CASTRGKNTEAFF
>TRBV6-6
CASSYWPGSMPQHF
>TRBV30
CAWSTSSAARDKQFF
>TRBV25-1
CASSSIRDSPLHF
>TRBV7-9
CASSPRKTGGVADTQYF
>TRBV7-2
CASSYTQATDTQYF
>TRBV6-6
CASSLKREGRGGELFF
>TRBV18
CASSAGQQANYGYTF
>TRBV6-6
CASSPTGQGGQPQHF